The sequence of this T cell receptor (beta chain) was determined in a study of T-cell reconstitution after alpha-beta-depleted transplantation in children. Unique molecular identifiers were incorporated when the TCRbeta library was constructed. TCRdb reprocessed the PCR reads with MiXCR, giving one entry per CDR3 protein. Of fewer than 700,000 distinct CDR3 sequences in the sample, approximately 13% were seen once. This clonotype was observed a few times. The specimen comprised PBMCs, mostly from graft donor cells, sampled 360 days after TCRalphabeta/CD19-depleted stem cell transplant. The receptor was isolated from a male patient between 5 and 17 years old who had a stem cell transplant for acute myeloid leukemia, so the T cells may come from the graft donor.

CDR3 sequence reads: CSAAYYGETDTQYF. DNA of the CDR3: TGCAGTGCTGCGTACTACGGGGAGACAGATACGCAGTATTTT. This sequence joins TRBV20-1 and TRBJ2-3, with D possibly TRBD2 on 5 matching bases. Trimming took off 5 bases at V and 3 bases at J, with 15 bases between the two ends. In germline, CDR1 is DFQATT, CDR2 SNEGSKA (reference sequence). This CDR3 comprises 14 residues.